These 14 T cell receptor beta chains were all obtained from the same sample, sequenced in a study of blood T cells in healthy people across ages. The second PCR ran roughly 6 to 12 cycles with a sample-barcoded 5' primer and J-beta primers. TCRdb reanalysed the 5' RACE reads using MiXCR and keeps one entry per CDR3 protein. The table lists around 1,700,000 distinct CDR3 sequences, approximately 30% of them singletons. The sample was blood. These receptors were taken from a woman aged 25 to 39 in good health.

Points on this clonotype: This may arise from a read error, as a much more abundant clone is one base away. The chain uses TRBV29-1 and TRBJ1-2; D is undetermined. The CDR3 covers 11 residues. CDR1 and CDR2 from the germline V gene are SQVTM and ANQGSEA. V was shortened by 7 bases and J by 10 bases, with 16 bases between the two germline ends. The CDR3 DNA is TGCAGCGCTCACAGTCCACCGACCTACACCTTC. This gives the protein CSAHSPPTYTF.

Remarks on this clonotype: This is likely a read error, given that the CDR3 carries no conserved phenylalanine or tryptophan at its end. The chain recombines TRBV7-9 with TRBJ2-3, with D maybe TRBD2 (6 bases). The CDR3 length is 15 residues. Deletions cut 4 bases from V and 2 bases from J, with 13 bases between. In germline, CDR1 is SEHNR, CDR2 FQNEAQ (reference sequence). The CDR3 nucleotides read TGTGCCAGCAGCTCCCACCGGACTAACACAGATACGCAGTATGTT. Its translation is CASSSHRTNTDTQYV.

J is TRBJ1-5 and V is TRBV3-1; D gene uncertain. The germline V gene has CDR1 LGHDT and CDR2 YNNKEL (reference sequence). The CDR3 is 15 amino acids. The V gene lost 6 bases and the J gene lost 2 bases, with 14 bases spanning the gap. The CDR3 DNA follows: TGTGCCAGCAGTCCCGGTTTGTGGGGCAATCAGCCCCAGCATTTT. Its translation is CASSPGLWGNQPQHF.

Ten or more counts support this clonotype. The chain combines TRBV20-1 with TRBJ2-7, with 10 bases that match TRBD1. V gave up 0 bases and J gave up 0 bases; unmatched junction bases: 5. In germline, CDR1 is DFQATT, CDR2 SNEGSKA (reference sequence). The CDR3 extends over 16 amino acids. DNA of the CDR3: TGCAGTGCTAGAGACCCGGGACAGGGGAGCTCCTACGAGCAGTACTTC. Its translation: CSARDPGQGSSYEQYF.

In its sample, this clonotype was seen a few times. V gene TRBV10-3 combines with J gene TRBJ2-5, with D uncertain. With the DNA end fitting TRBJ2-7 better, the J assignment may be wrong. This CDR3 comprises 13 residues. Germline V CDR1 and CDR2: ENHRY, SYGVKD. The CDR3 DNA reads TGTGCCATCAGGAGTAATTCATGGAGCGAGCAGTACTTC. Translating it yields CAIRSNSWSEQYF.

The V and J genes are TRBV11-2 and TRBJ1-2, with no clear D. With 2 bases removed from V and 4 bases from J, the gap between germline ends came to 20 bases. Germline V CDR1 and CDR2: SGHAT, FQNNGV. The CDR3 length is 17 residues. CDR3 sequence reads: CASSLMTAMGNRYGYTF. The CDR3 region has the DNA TGTGCCAGCAGCTTAATGACCGCCATGGGTAATCGCTATGGCTACACCTTC.

This clonotype appeared a few times. The gene calls are TRBV20-1 and TRBJ2-3; D is uncertain. The germline V and J ends were trimmed by 0 bases and 4 bases, with 14 bases remaining between them. CDR1 DFQATT and CDR2 SNEGSKA come from the germline V gene (reference sequence). The CDR3 sequence is 15 residues long. The CDR3, as DNA: TGCAGTGCTAGAGAAGCGCGGCGGCGCGCAGATACGCAGTATTTT. Its translation is CSAREARRRADTQYF.

The chain is built from TRBV7-3 and TRBJ2-5; TRBD1 matches at 12 bases. CDR3 length equals 15 residues. CDR1 and CDR2 (germline): SGHTA, FQGTGA. The trim removed 7 bases at V and 3 bases at J, leaving 6 bases unmatched. The CDR3 DNA reads as TGTGCCAGCAATTCCGGGACAGGGGGCGAAGAGACCCAGTACTTC. Protein: CASNSGTGGEETQYF.

As to this clonotype: A much bigger clone sits one base away, suggesting this may be a read error. The chain employs TRBV10-3 and TRBJ2-5; D ambiguous. The CDR3 spans 15 residues. V lost 0 bases and J 4 bases, leaving 12 bases between the germline ends. Germline V gene sequence: CDR1 ENHRY, CDR2 SYGVKD. The CDR3 nucleotides read TGTGCCATCAGTGAGTCGGGGATGGGAAGAGAGACCCAGTACTTC. Translated: CAISESGMGRETQYF.

This clonotype was observed many times. This chain connects TRBV15 to TRBJ2-3; TRBD2 matches 11 bases. The CDR3 sequence is 17 residues long. V trimming: 5 bases; J trimming: 0 bases; junction bases outside the gene matches: 7. CDR1 LNHNV and CDR2 YYDKDF come from the germline V gene (reference sequence). CDR3 sequence reads: CATSEGLAERSTDTQYF. The CDR3 DNA is TGTGCCACCAGCGAGGGACTAGCGGAAAGAAGCACAGATACGCAGTATTTT.

This clonotype appeared many times. The rearrangement uses TRBV10-3 and TRBJ2-1; D perhaps matches TRBD1 (6 bases). CDR3 length equals 15 residues. V was shortened by 6 bases and J by 6 bases, with 18 bases between the two germline ends. CDR1 ENHRY and CDR2 SYGVKD come from the germline V gene. CDR3 bases: TGTGCCATCAGAAGGGCCGGGACAACTTCCAATGAGCAGTTCTTC. Translation: CAIRRAGTTSNEQFF.

In this sample, this clonotype turned up many times. The V gene is TRBV5-6, the J gene TRBJ2-5; a weak D match, TRBD1 (6 bases). Germline CDR1 and CDR2: SGHDT and YYEEEE. The CDR3 sequence is 17 residues long. V lost 1 base to trimming and J lost 2 bases, with 18 bases between them. This CDR3 reads CASSLWGRGPVQETQYF. CDR3 sequence (DNA): TGTGCCAGCAGCTTGTGGGGGCGAGGGCCGGTTCAAGAGACCCAGTACTTC.

The rearrangement uses TRBV18 and TRBJ2-3; the match to TRBD2 covers 7 bases. Germline CDR1 and CDR2: KGHSH and LQKENI. CDR3 length equals 12 residues. J lost 7 bases, V lost 6 bases, and 4 bases had no gene match. The DNA of the CDR3 is TGTGCCAGCTCTCGGGGGGAATATACGCAGTATTTT. Protein: CASSRGEYTQYF.

This clonotype was observed a handful of times. The chain combines TRBV6-2 or TRBV6-3 with TRBJ1-5; 7 bases agree with TRBD1. V lost 2 bases, J lost 13 bases, and 5 bases stayed unmatched. CDR3 length: 12 amino acids. From germline, CDR1 is MNHEY and CDR2 SVGEGT. CDR3 sequence: CASSYQGTVQHF. The CDR3 DNA sequence: TGTGCCAGCAGTTACCAGGGGACAGTTCAGCATTTT.